This TCR beta chain was sequenced in a study of T cell responses to AZD1222 COVID-19 vaccine. Study-wide results and limits: Most donors were white British, females outnumbered males, and clonal diversity was possibly underestimated. Spike-specific TCR depth and breadth grew after two AZD1222 doses. No repertoire was sampled before or during the peak T cell response, only after it.

About this clone itself: What it binds is not known.

The protocol was immunoSEQ multiplex PCR, while the TCRdb copy is restricted to in-frame clones and leaves out a portion. The sample includes some 120,000 clones, around 90% of them seen just once. The CDR3 is made up of 13 amino acids. Germline values: CDR1 SGHRS, CDR2 YFSETQ. V was pared by 0 bases and J by 6 bases, with 9 bases between. The chain joins TRBV5-1 to TRBJ1-1; possibly TRBD1 for D (5 bases). The sequenced sample was peripheral blood, obtained 28 days after the second AZD1222 dose. This TCR was recovered from an adult who received the AZD1222 COVID-19 vaccine. The CDR3: CASSLAGTSEAFF. The DNA for the CDR3 is TGCGCCAGCAGCTTGGCCGGGACTTCTGAAGCTTTCTTT.